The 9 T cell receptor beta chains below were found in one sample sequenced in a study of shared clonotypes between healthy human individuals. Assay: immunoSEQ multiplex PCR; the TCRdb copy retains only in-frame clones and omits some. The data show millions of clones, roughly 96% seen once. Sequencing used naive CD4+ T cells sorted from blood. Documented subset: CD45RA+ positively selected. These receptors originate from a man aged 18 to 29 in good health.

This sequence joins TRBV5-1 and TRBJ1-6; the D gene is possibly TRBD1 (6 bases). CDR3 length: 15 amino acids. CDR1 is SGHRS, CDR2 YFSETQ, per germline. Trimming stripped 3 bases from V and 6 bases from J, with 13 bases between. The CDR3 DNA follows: TGCGCCAGCAGCTCTCTACAGGGATCTAATTCACCCCTCCACTTT. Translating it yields CASSSLQGSNSPLHF.

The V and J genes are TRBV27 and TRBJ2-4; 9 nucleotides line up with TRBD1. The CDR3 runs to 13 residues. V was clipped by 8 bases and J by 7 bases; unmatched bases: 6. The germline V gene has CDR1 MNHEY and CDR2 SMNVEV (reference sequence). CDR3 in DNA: TGTGCCAGCCGTCGGACAGGGGACAACATTCAGTACTTC. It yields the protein CASRRTGDNIQYF.

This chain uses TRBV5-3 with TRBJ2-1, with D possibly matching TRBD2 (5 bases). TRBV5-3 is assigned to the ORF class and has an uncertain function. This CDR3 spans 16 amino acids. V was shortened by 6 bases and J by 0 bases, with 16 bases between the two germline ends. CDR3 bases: TGTGCCAGAACACTAGTCCTTCGCGGCTCCTACAATGAGCAGTTCTTC. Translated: CARTLVLRGSYNEQFF.

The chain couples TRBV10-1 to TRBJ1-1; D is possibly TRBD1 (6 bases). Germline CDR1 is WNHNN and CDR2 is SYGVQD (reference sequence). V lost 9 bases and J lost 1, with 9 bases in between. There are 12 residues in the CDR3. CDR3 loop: CASRQANTEAFF. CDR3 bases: TGCGCCAGTAGACAGGCGAACACTGAAGCTTTCTTT.

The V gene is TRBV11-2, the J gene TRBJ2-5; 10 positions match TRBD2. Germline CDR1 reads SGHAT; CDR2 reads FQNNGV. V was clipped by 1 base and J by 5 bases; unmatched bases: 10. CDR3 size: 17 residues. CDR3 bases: TGTGCCAGCAGCTTAGTCGCTAGCGGGAGATCTTTGGAGACCCAGTACTTC. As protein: CASSLVASGRSLETQYF. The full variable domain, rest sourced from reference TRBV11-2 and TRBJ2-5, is EAGVAQSPRYKIIEKRQSVAFWCNPISGHATLYWYQQILGQGPKLLIQFQNNGVVDDSQLPKDRFSAERLKGVDSTLKIQPAKLEDSAVYLCASSLVASGRSLETQYFGPGTRLLVL.

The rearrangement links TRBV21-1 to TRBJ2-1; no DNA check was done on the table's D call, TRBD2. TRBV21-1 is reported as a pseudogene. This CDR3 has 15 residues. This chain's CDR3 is CASSRVIAGWDEQFF. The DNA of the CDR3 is TGTGCCAGCAGCAGGGTAATAGCGGGGTGGGATGAGCAGTTCTTC.

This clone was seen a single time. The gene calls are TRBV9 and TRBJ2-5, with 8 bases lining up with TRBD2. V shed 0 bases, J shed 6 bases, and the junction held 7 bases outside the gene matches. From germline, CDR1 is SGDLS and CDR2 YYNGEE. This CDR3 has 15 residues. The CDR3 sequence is CASSVAGGIGKTQYF. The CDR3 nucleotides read TGTGCCAGCAGCGTAGCGGGAGGGATCGGGAAGACCCAGTACTTC. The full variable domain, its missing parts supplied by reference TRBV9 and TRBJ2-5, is DSGVTQTPKHLITATGQRVTLRCSPRSGDLSVYWYQQSLDQGLQFLIQYYNGEERAKGNILERFSAQQFPDLHSELNLSSLELGDSALYFCASSVAGGIGKTQYFGPGTRLLVL.

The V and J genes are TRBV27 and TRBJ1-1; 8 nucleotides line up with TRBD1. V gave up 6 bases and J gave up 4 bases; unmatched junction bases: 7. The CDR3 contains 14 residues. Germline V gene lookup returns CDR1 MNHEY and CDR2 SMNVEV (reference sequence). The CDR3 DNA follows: TGTGCCAGCAGAACAGGGGGAGTGGCCACTGAAGCTTTCTTT. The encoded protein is CASRTGGVATEAFF.

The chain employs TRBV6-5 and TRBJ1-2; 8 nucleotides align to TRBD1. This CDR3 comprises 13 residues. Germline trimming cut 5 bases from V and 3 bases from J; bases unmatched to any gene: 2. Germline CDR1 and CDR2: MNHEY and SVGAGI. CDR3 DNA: TGTGCCAGCAGTGGACAGGGACACTATGGCTACACCTTC. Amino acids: CASSGQGHYGYTF.